The 20 T cell receptor beta chains given below trace back to one sample, sequenced in a study of OX40 agonist ivuxolimab in advanced cancers. This table comes from immunoSEQ multiplex PCR, and its TCRdb copy is limited to in-frame clones, with some not included. The sample consists of around 65,000 clones, about 92% of them appearing once. Sample: CD4+ or CD8+ T cells sorted from blood, taken in a trial of the OX40 agonist ivuxolimab. The source of these receptors is an adult with an advanced solid tumor such as melanoma, head and neck, liver or kidney cancer.

As DNA, the CDR3 is TGTGCCAGCGAAGGGGGGAGGGTGTACGAGCAGTACTTC. The encoded protein is CASEGGRVYEQYF. V and J are TRBV6-1 and TRBJ2-7; D may be TRBD2 (7 bases). The V and J ends lost 8 bases and 4 bases respectively, with 15 bases between them. The germline gives CDR1 MNHNS, CDR2 SASEGT. CDR3 length: 13 residues.

The chain combines TRBV2 with TRBJ2-7; 10 nucleotides match TRBD2. The CDR3 runs 15 residues. V shed 5 bases and J 3 bases; nucleotides not matched to a gene: 7. CDR1 is SNHLY and CDR2 is FYNNEI in the germline V gene. CDR3 in amino acids: CASSYLWTSGYEQYF. In DNA, the CDR3 is TGTGCCAGCAGTTACTTGTGGACTAGCGGCTACGAGCAGTACTTC. Full variable domain (remainder filled in from reference TRBV2 and TRBJ2-7): EPEVTQTPSHQVTQMGQEVILRCVPISNHLYFYWYRQILGQKVEFLVSFYNNEISEKSEIFDDQFSVERPDGSNFTLKIRSTKLEDSAMYFCASSYLWTSGYEQYFGPGTRLTVT.

This sequence joins TRBV10-3 and TRBJ2-3; D possibly uses TRBD1 or TRBD2 (6 bases each). The CDR3 spans 14 residues. V dropped 4 bases and J dropped 2 bases, with 10 bases sitting between them. Germline CDR1 and CDR2: ENHRY and SYGVKD. The CDR3: CAISAGADTDTQYF. CDR3 nucleotide sequence: TGTGCCATCAGTGCGGGGGCCGACACAGATACGCAGTATTTT.

The chain carries TRBV19 and TRBJ1-2, with 9 nucleotides matching TRBD1. V shed 6 bases, J shed 3 bases, and the junction held 5 bases outside the gene matches. This CDR3 is 14 amino acids long. Germline CDR1 and CDR2: LNHDA and SQIVND (reference sequence). The CDR3 here is CASRRDREDYGYTF. Written as DNA, the CDR3 is TGTGCCAGTAGAAGGGACAGGGAGGACTATGGCTACACCTTC.

This chain uses TRBV7-9 with TRBJ2-3; 14 bases align to TRBD2. The CDR3 runs 15 residues. V lost 1 base to trimming and J lost 14 bases; unmatched junction nucleotides: 8. Germline loops: CDR1 SEHNR, CDR2 FQNEAQ (reference sequence). CDR3: CASSLDGTSGSSWYF. The CDR3 nucleotides read TGTGCCAGCAGCTTAGACGGGACTAGCGGGAGTTCATGGTATTTT.

The chain has TRBV6-5 and TRBJ2-5; no definite D call. The CDR3 length is 11 residues. Trimming took off 10 bases at V and 5 bases at J, with 11 bases between the two ends. Per the germline V gene, CDR1 is MNHEY and CDR2 is SVGAGI. CDR3 sequence (DNA): TGTGCCACCCGGGCCATGGAGACCCAGTACTTC. This codes for CATRAMETQYF.

The chain is built from TRBV19 and TRBJ2-1, with 7 bases identical to TRBD2. V dropped 5 bases and J dropped 5; count of bases not matched to a gene: 12. Per the germline V gene, CDR1 is LNHDA and CDR2 is SQIVND (reference sequence). The CDR3 spans 16 residues. The CDR3 DNA is TGTGCCAGTAGTCCTTCAGCGGGATTCCCGGACAATGAGCAGTTCTTC. Translation gives CASSPSAGFPDNEQFF. Complete variable domain (other parts from reference TRBV19 and TRBJ2-1): DGGITQSPKYLFRKEGQNVTLSCEQNLNHDAMYWYRQDPGQGLRLIYYSQIVNDFQKGDIAEGYSVSREKKESFPLTVTSAQKNPTAFYLCASSPSAGFPDNEQFFGPGTRLTVL.

The chain has TRBV5-1 and TRBJ2-7, with a weak D call TRBD2 (5 bases). Germline lookup yields CDR1 SGHRS and CDR2 YFSETQ. CDR3 length: 13 residues. V lost 0 bases and J 3 bases, leaving 7 bases between the germline ends. CDR3 in amino acids: CASSLDGDYEQYF. The CDR3 bases are TGCGCCAGCAGCTTGGACGGGGACTACGAGCAGTACTTC.

The rearrangement links TRBV11-2 to TRBJ2-7; D may be TRBD2 (5 bases). The length of the CDR3 is 11 residues. V lost 5 bases and J 6 bases, leaving 8 bases between the germline ends. CDR1 SGHAT and CDR2 FQNNGV come from the germline V gene. The CDR3 DNA sequence: TGTGCCAGCAGCCATCGGGGCGAGCAGTACTTC. Protein: CASSHRGEQYF.

The chain employs TRBV19 and TRBJ2-3, with 7 bases matching TRBD1. Germline assignment: CDR1 LNHDA and CDR2 SQIVND (reference sequence). The CDR3 contains 17 residues. Unmatched junction bases numbered 8, after V lost 0 bases and J lost 2 bases. CDR3 protein: CASSIDVGQPNTDTQYF. The CDR3 DNA reads TGTGCCAGTAGTATAGACGTGGGACAGCCCAACACAGATACGCAGTATTTT.

CDR3 bases: TGTGCCAGTATGGGGGGGGACAGTCCCTACGAGCAGTACTTC. Translated: CASMGGDSPYEQYF. The chain combines TRBV19 with TRBJ2-7; D is tentatively TRBD1 or TRBD2 (7 bases each). Germline assignment: CDR1 LNHDA and CDR2 SQIVND (reference sequence). V lost 7 bases to trimming and J lost 2 bases, with 15 bases between them. CDR3 length: 14 residues.

The J gene is TRBJ1-1, the V gene TRBV7-3; the D is unclear. In germline, CDR1 is SGHTA, CDR2 FQGTGA. Between the trimmed V and J ends, which lost 4 bases and 1 base, there was a span of 16 bases. This CDR3 has 16 amino acids. The CDR3: CASSYNPQLPNTEAFF. As DNA, the CDR3 is TGTGCCAGCAGCTACAACCCACAGTTGCCGAACACTGAAGCTTTCTTT.

The rearrangement links TRBV29-1 to TRBJ2-7; D gene unclear. The CDR3 loop spans 12 amino acids. The germline V gene encodes CDR1 SQVTM and CDR2 ANQGSEA. The V gene lost 0 bases and the J gene lost 4 bases, with 7 bases spanning the gap. DNA for the CDR3: TGCAGCGTTGAAGAGAGCAAATACGAGCAGTACTTC. Protein sequence: CSVEESKYEQYF.

The chain's CDR3 is CATTYSYEQFF. CDR3 sequence (DNA): TGTGCCACCACATATTCGTATGAGCAGTTCTTC. The chain is built from TRBV2 and TRBJ2-1; D is ambiguous. The CDR3 runs 11 residues. CDR1 and CDR2 (germline): SNHLY, FYNNEI. Trimming cost V 10 bases and J 8 bases, with 12 bases left between them.

This clone was counted only a few times. Here the CDR3 reads CSVEDRVSEAFF. For the CDR3, the DNA is TGCAGCGTTGAGGATAGGGTCTCTGAAGCTTTCTTT. The chain recombines TRBV29-1 with TRBJ1-1, with D hard to call. Per germline, CDR1 SQVTM and CDR2 ANQGSEA. The CDR3 contains 12 residues. Trimming pared 3 bases from V and 6 bases from J, leaving 11 bases between.

Turning to this clone: This specimen includes other DNA sequences encoding the same CDR3. The chain couples TRBV5-1 to TRBJ2-7; tentatively, D is TRBD2 (7 bases). This CDR3 spans 14 amino acids. Looked up from germline, CDR1 is SGHRS and CDR2 is YFSETQ. Trimming removed 0 bases from V and 7 bases from J, with 14 bases in between. Here the CDR3 reads CASSLGGGSGEQYF. The CDR3 DNA reads TGCGCCAGCAGCTTGGGGGGGGGCTCTGGGGAGCAGTACTTC. The full variable domain, with the rest looked up from reference TRBV5-1 and TRBJ2-7, is KAGVTQTPRYLIKTRGQQVTLSCSPISGHRSVSWYQQTPGQGLQFLFEYFSETQRNKGNFPGRFSGRQFSNSRSEMNVSTLELGDSALYLCASSLGGGSGEQYFGPGTRLTVT.

The V call is TRBV27, the J call TRBJ1-5; D is undetermined. V was pared by 6 bases and J by 9 bases, with 15 bases between. The CDR3 is 13 amino acids. Germline V lookup: CDR1 MNHEY, CDR2 SMNVEV (reference sequence). CDR3 region: CASSENTKLPQHF. In DNA form, the CDR3 reads TGTGCCAGCAGCGAAAACACTAAGTTGCCCCAGCATTTT.

The chain combines TRBV6-5 with TRBJ1-1; D is ambiguous. CDR3 length equals 14 residues. V shed 0 bases and J shed 0 bases, with 5 bases lying between them. Per germline, CDR1 MNHEY and CDR2 SVGAGI. Written as DNA, the CDR3 is TGTGCCAGCAGTTACTCGGAGCTGAACACTGAAGCTTTCTTT. It specifies CASSYSELNTEAFF.

The J gene is TRBJ1-1, the V gene TRBV7-6; D gene uncertain. V dropped 5 bases and J dropped 0 bases, with 22 bases sitting between them. The CDR3 length is 18 residues. CDR1 and CDR2 (germline): SGHVS, FNYEAQ. Here the CDR3 DNA reads TGTGCCAGCAGCCCGTTGGTGTGGCAATCTATCATGAACACTGAAGCTTTCTTT. This gives the protein CASSPLVWQSIMNTEAFF.

This clone was seen a single time. V usage is TRBV29-1 and J usage is TRBJ1-1; 8 bases align to TRBD1. Germline V gene data show CDR1 as SQVTM and CDR2 as ANQGSEA. The CDR3 is made up of 12 amino acids. The junction had 6 bases not matched to a gene; V was cut back by 1 base and J by 11 bases. CDR3 DNA sequence: TGCAGCGTTGAAGGAGAGACAGGGGAGGCTTTCTTT. It translates to CSVEGETGEAFF.